The entry below describes one T cell receptor (beta chain). Its antigen is undetermined. The sample comes from a study of T cell responses to AZD1222 COVID-19 vaccine. Broader study findings: Increased Spike-specific TCR breadth and depth were observed after two AZD1222 doses. Within unmutated variant regions lay the reported targets of nearly half of spike-specific TCRs. Repertoires in all cases were sampled only once the peak T cell response had passed.

Sequenced by immunoSEQ multiplex PCR; TCRdb stores in-frame clones only, minus some. The sample has 90,000 to 100,000 clones; around 90% are singletons. Germline CDR1 reads SGHAT; CDR2 reads FQNNGV. The junction had 13 bases not matched to a gene; V was cut back by 5 bases and J by 6 bases. CDR3 size: 16 residues. The TCR was taken from an adult in good health. This chain uses TRBV11-2 with TRBJ1-2; 9 bases line up with TRBD1. The sample consisted of peripheral blood, taken on day 0 of AZD1222 vaccination. In nucleotides, the CDR3 is TGTGCCAGCAGCCCCCTCCACGGGGGACAGGGAAATGGCTACACCTTC. Translated: CASSPLHGGQGNGYTF.